The clone carrying this TCR beta chain was seen a few times. TCRdb used MiXCR to reprocess the RT-PCR reads, holding one entry per CDR3 protein. This table has about 700,000 distinct CDR3 sequences, 14% appearing once. The CDR3 is 16 amino acids. From germline, CDR1 is SGHVS and CDR2 FNYEAQ. The V gene lost 5 bases and the J gene lost 0 bases, with 14 bases spanning the gap. The rearrangement uses TRBV7-6 and TRBJ1-3; D is undetermined. Sequencing was performed on memory CD4+ T cells from blood. This TCR came from a female donor in good health, serving as a healthy control. CDR3 in DNA: TGTGCCAGCAGCCCGTTGTCAGGTCTCTCTGGAAACACCATATATTTT. The encoded protein is CASSPLSGLSGNTIYF.